This T cell receptor beta chain was sequenced during a study of T-cell reconstitution after alpha-beta-depleted transplantation in children (dated by TCRdb to 2016 to 2017). Regarding the research as a whole: Using TCR repertoire profiling, the study quantitatively followed how T-cell immune reconstitution unfolded in children after TCRalphabeta/CD19-depleted allogeneic hematopoietic cell transplantation.

Receptors were amplified or captured by PCR. For sequencing, an Illumina HiSeq 2500 was employed. TCR libraries were prepared with molecular barcoding, using unique molecular identifiers to normalize TCRbeta repertoire quantification. Using fastp at Q25 and MiXCR, TCRdb reprocessed the public reads and kept productive beta chains. Rows matching on CDR3 protein sequence are summarized as one entry with the most common DNA and genes. In this sample the table shows around 800,000 distinct CDR3 sequences, roughly 15% of which occur a single time. The ten largest clonotypes hold approximately 5% of the sample. Overall study outcomes, separate from this receptor: Over subsequent months, a decline in hyperexpanded clone frequencies was noted, and after one year, T-cell counts and TCRbeta diversity were mostly ascribed to newly produced T cells. The apparently early alphabetaT-cell count recovery about two months after transplant was reportedly dependent on only several hundred rapidly expanded clones derived from non-depleted graft cells. In some patients, the high TCRbeta diversity seen at day 60 was put down to recipient T cells and intrathymic progenitors that had survived conditioning.

Points on this clonotype: Its antigen target is currently unknown. It has no much larger one-base neighbor in the sample; base qualities were not kept.

The label giving this sample's treatment or condition can be read as: allogeneic hematopoietic cell transplantation with graft depleted of TCRalphabeta T cells and CD19 B cells. TCRalphabeta/CD19-depleted allogeneic hematopoietic cell grafts were given to the transplant recipients, all of whom were children. Spanning cysteine to phenylalanine, the CDR3 consists of 13 amino acids. The DNA shown is the 39-base CDR3, in frame from base 1. Per the germline V gene (reference sequence), GTSNPN is the CDR1 and SVGIG is the CDR2. V is cut by 2 bases and J by 4 bases, and the space between the germline ends is 11 bases.

This sample comprised PBMCs, mostly from graft donor cells, obtained 360 days after TCRalphabeta/CD19-depleted stem cell transplant. The clonotype comes from a male patient under 18 who had a stem cell transplant for acute lymphoblastic leukemia, so the T cells may come from the graft donor. The V and J genes are TRBV30 and TRBJ1-2, with the D gene uncertain. The CDR3 protein is CAWSWRQTYGYTF. The DNA reads TGTGCCTGGAGTTGGAGGCAGACCTATGGCTACACCTTC.